This T cell receptor (beta chain) emerged from a study of molecular identifiers for immune sequencing clone quantification. Study context: Replicates involved a five-way split of RNA from around 20,000 or 99,000 naive CD8 cells, with sequencing of four.

Isolation of naive CD8 T cells was achieved by sorting on a CD8+CD4-CCR7+CD45RA+ phenotype. Germline assignment: CDR1 DFQATT and CDR2 SNEGSKA (reference sequence). The CDR3 contains 14 residues. Deletions cut 0 bases from V and 3 bases from J, with 12 bases between. Study-wide findings and caveats: Clones above 20 RNA copies held over 98% of effector molecules, under 1% in naive cells.

Bulk TCR library preparation followed previously described methods with listed TCR primers. TCRdb recomputed calls from the PCR reads with MiXCR, one row per CDR3 protein. The sample has about 630,000 distinct CDR3 sequences, less than 30% seen once. This clonotype showed up just a few times. The antigen is not known. The J gene is TRBJ2-7, the V gene TRBV20-1; D gene uncertain. Sequenced material: naive CD8+ T cells from blood, with Jurkat cell RNA spiked in. Subset noted: FACS-sorted CD8+CD4-CCR7+CD45RA+ naive T cells. This TCR came from a human donor in good health. Some libraries in this study had Jurkat cell RNA spiked in. The CDR3, as DNA: TGCAGTGCTAGAGAGCCCGCAGGCTTCTACGAGCAGTACTTC. The encoded protein is CSAREPAGFYEQYF.